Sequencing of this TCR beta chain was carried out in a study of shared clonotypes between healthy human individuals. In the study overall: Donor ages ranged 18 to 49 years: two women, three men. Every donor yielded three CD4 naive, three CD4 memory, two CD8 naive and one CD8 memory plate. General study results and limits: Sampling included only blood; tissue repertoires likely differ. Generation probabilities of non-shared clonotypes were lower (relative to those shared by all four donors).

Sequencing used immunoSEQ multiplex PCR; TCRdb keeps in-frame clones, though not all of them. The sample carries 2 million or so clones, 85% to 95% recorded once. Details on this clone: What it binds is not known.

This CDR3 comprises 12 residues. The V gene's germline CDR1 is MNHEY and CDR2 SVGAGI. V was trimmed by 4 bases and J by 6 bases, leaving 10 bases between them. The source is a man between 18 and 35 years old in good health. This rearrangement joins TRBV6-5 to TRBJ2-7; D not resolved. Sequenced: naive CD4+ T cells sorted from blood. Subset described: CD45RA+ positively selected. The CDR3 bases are TGTGCCAGCAGTTCGCGGTCCCGCGAGCAGTACTTC. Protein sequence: CASSSRSREQYF.